This entry concerns a single TCR beta chain. Losses at the gene ends were 2 bases for V and 1 base for J; bases not matched to a gene: 9. This CDR3 spans 17 amino acids. In germline, CDR1 is KGHSH, CDR2 LQKENI. The data were produced by immunoSEQ multiplex PCR, yet TCRdb's version contains in-frame clones alone and is incomplete. This table holds some 140,000 clones, about 88% found once. The sample comes from a study of control samples from healthy donors and cancer patients. The TCR comes from a woman aged 25 to 45 in good health. Specimen: blood. The chain employs TRBV18 and TRBJ2-3; 7 bases fit TRBD2. The chain's CDR3 is CASSPFYLTSGTDTQYF. CDR3 DNA: TGTGCCAGCTCACCATTTTATTTAACTAGCGGCACAGATACGCAGTATTTT.